The clone carrying this T cell receptor (beta chain) was counted a single time. Its cognate antigen is unknown. Graves' hyperthyroidism without ophthalmopathy progression within 18 months was termed stable. CDR3 length: 14 amino acids. V lost 4 bases and J 1 base, leaving 8 bases between the germline ends. CDR1 and CDR2 from the germline V gene are SGHKS and YYEKEE (reference sequence). Using RNA transcripts as the source, TCR beta CDR3 regions were amplified. A first-round RT-PCR of the TCR CDR3 used the HTBI primer set. TCRdb reanalysed the multiplex PCR reads using MiXCR and keeps one entry per CDR3 protein. The sample lists 300,000 to 450,000 distinct CDR3 sequences, more than 20% occurring once. The source of the sample is a study of T cells in Graves' hyperthyroidism and ophthalmopathy. About the study: The blood sample was taken at first diagnosis, before treatment began.

Study findings and constraints: Most expanded thyroid clonotypes above 0.001 also appeared in blood. Ophthalmopathy was distinguished from stable hyperthyroidism by 13 V-J signatures.

V is TRBV5-5 and J is TRBJ2-2; D might be TRBD2 (6 bases). Sequences were obtained from blood. The origin of this receptor is a man aged 50 or older with Graves' hyperthyroidism. The chain's CDR3 is CASSPEGNTGELFF. CDR3 nucleotides: TGTGCCAGCAGCCCGGAGGGGAACACCGGGGAGCTGTTTTTT.